The present TCR beta chain was sequenced within a study of blood T cell repertoires in COVID-19. Study at large: T cells, B-cell-depleted T cells, or PBMCs supplied cDNA or gDNA.

Per germline, CDR1 SGHTA and CDR2 FQGNSA. Trimming cost V 3 bases and J 7 bases; bases outside gene matches: 5. The CDR3 has 13 residues. Method: immunoSEQ multiplex PCR; TCRdb's copy keeps in-frame clones and lacks some. This repertoire shows a few hundred thousand clones, 80% to 95% found once; its top ten account for under 3%. The J gene is TRBJ1-1, the V gene TRBV7-2; 7 positions match TRBD1. What was sequenced was peripheral blood. This receptor was obtained from a person between 18 and 35 years old with COVID-19, enrolled during active disease. The CDR3 protein is CASSLGQGVEAFF. CDR3 bases: TGTGCCAGCAGCTTGGGCCAGGGGGTTGAAGCTTTCTTT.